One TCR beta chain is described in this entry. What it recognizes is unknown. The sample is drawn from a study of cytotoxic CD8 clonotypes in ibrutinib-treated CLL. As for the study in general: Enrolment comprised some 10 relapsed/refractory and over 14 treatment-naive patients; fewer than 18 were IGHV unmutated. Partial responses numbered roughly 24 and complete responses 2; after a median approximately 70 months, roughly 14 stayed remitted and approximately 12 progressed. Overall study findings and caveats: Clonality climbed at ibrutinib response, then dropped toward baseline at progression.

Germline V gene data show CDR1 as MDHEN and CDR2 as SYDVKM. V was cut by 6 bases and J by 4 bases, with 18 bases left in between. This CDR3 has 16 amino acids. Data came from immunoSEQ multiplex PCR; TCRdb stores just in-frame clones and leaves some out. This sample carries 90,000 to 95,000 clones, roughly three quarters of them seen once, and the ten largest clones take approximately 25%. The chain uses TRBV28 and TRBJ2-2, with D perhaps TRBD2 (6 bases). This receptor was taken from a human donor with chronic lymphocytic leukemia. Sequencing was performed on PBMCs, taken after 24 months of ibrutinib treatment. The CDR3 region has the DNA TGTGCCAGCAGCCATAGCAGCGGGCCGGCCACCGGGGAGCTGTTTTTT. Translation: CASSHSSGPATGELFF.